The clone carrying this TCR beta chain has only a few counts. What it recognizes is unknown. This sample was included in a study of T-cell memory formation after mild COVID-19. V lost 9 bases and J 5 bases, leaving 10 bases between the germline ends. The CDR3 sequence is 11 residues long. Germline CDR1 is SNHLY and CDR2 is FYNNEI. From 5'RACE with constant-segment primers came TCR alpha and TCR beta cDNA libraries that carried sample barcodes and UMIs. TCRdb reanalysed the 5' RACE reads using MiXCR and keeps one entry per CDR3 protein. The sample has about 240,000 distinct CDR3 sequences, 8% to 9.5% seen once. Study observations and caveats: Contracting CD4+ clones sat mainly in CM and EM; CD8+ in EMRA. Cross-reactive memory appears to have joined, as suggested by some responding clones showing up in pre-infection memory.

This chain joins TRBV2 and TRBJ1-2; D call uncertain. This TCR was recovered from a man aged 18 to 30 who had mild COVID-19 (a few samples of this study predate the infection). Cell type and time point are not known. Source material: PBMCs or a T cell subset sorted from them (not recorded which). The CDR3 DNA is TGTGCCAGTGAGGAAGTTTATGGCTACACCTTC. This codes for CASEEVYGYTF.